A selection of T cell receptor beta chains follows, all from one sample in a study of blood T cell repertoires in COVID-19. The protocol was immunoSEQ multiplex PCR, while the TCRdb copy is restricted to in-frame clones and leaves out a portion. This sample has about 52,000 clones; about nine tenths occur once, and the top ten carry 7.5% to 10%. Sequenced: peripheral blood. These receptors all stem from a man older than 75 with active or convalescent COVID-19. Both conserved end residues are part of each CDR3. The order of the fields is clone size, CDR3 length, J gene, V gene, D gene, CDR3 protein, CDR3 DNA. The D gene is left open where the match is weak. Size is stated for part of the rows, as once, few or many counts, or as a class when the clone is expanded.

>.|15|TRBJ2-2|TRBV9|TRBD2
CASSASGINTGELFF
TGTGCCAGCAGCGCGAGCGGGATAAACACCGGGGAGCTGTTTTTT
>.|15|TRBJ2-7|TRBV27|.
CASGLTGERPNEQYF
TGTGCCAGCGGCCTTACGGGAGAAAGGCCTAACGAGCAGTACTTC
>.|14|TRBJ1-1|TRBV5-4|.
CASGLDPLNTEAFF
TGTGCCAGCGGACTAGACCCGTTGAACACTGAAGCTTTCTTT
>.|16|TRBJ2-3|TRBV7-2|TRBD2
CASSHRLAGGTDTQYF
TGTGCCAGCAGCCATAGACTAGCGGGAGGAACAGATACGCAGTATTTT
>.|14|TRBJ1-1|TRBV7-9|.
CASSFSGLNTEAFF
TGTGCCAGCAGCTTCTCGGGGTTGAACACTGAAGCTTTCTTT
>.|15|TRBJ2-1|TRBV18|TRBD1
CASSPPGIQGNEQFF
TGTGCCAGCTCACCACCGGGAATACAGGGGAATGAGCAGTTCTTC
>few|15|TRBJ1-6|TRBV27|.
CASSYSDSLNSPLHF
TGTGCCAGCAGTTACTCCGACAGTCTTAATTCACCCCTCCACTTT
>.|13|TRBJ2-7|TRBV6-5|.
CASSSAGDYEQYF
TGTGCCAGCAGTTCGGCAGGGGACTACGAGCAGTACTTC
>.|15|TRBJ2-1|TRBV7-3|.
CASSSEGGIYNEQFF
TGTGCCAGCAGCTCCGAGGGGGGGATATACAATGAGCAGTTCTTC
>.|15|TRBJ2-1|TRBV5-1|.
CASSLGGAPYNEQFF
TGCGCCAGCAGCCTAGGAGGGGCCCCCTACAATGAGCAGTTCTTC
>.|16|TRBJ1-6|TRBV21-1|.
CASSVVSRRLNSPLHF
TGTGCCAGCAGCGTAGTCAGCCGGAGGCTAAATTCACCCCTCCACTTT
>.|14|TRBJ1-2|TRBV28|TRBD1
CASTPGTGAGGYTF
TGTGCCAGCACTCCCGGGACAGGGGCCGGTGGCTACACCTTC
>.|17|TRBJ1-5|TRBV19|TRBD1
CASSIFPDRARNQPQHF
TGTGCCAGTAGTATATTCCCGGACAGGGCTCGCAATCAGCCCCAGCATTTT
>.|15|TRBJ1-3|TRBV7-2|.
CASRLQGSGGNTIYF
TGTGCCAGCAGGTTACAGGGTTCAGGTGGAAACACCATATATTTT
>.|13|TRBJ1-2|TRBV6-5|.
CATASGDNYGYTF
TGTGCTACAGCGTCAGGGGATAACTATGGCTACACCTTC
>once|16|TRBJ2-3|TRBV29-1|TRBD2
CSVVPRLAGSTDTQYF
TGCAGCGTCGTCCCCCGGCTAGCGGGGTCCACAGATACGCAGTATTTT
>.|12|TRBJ2-2|TRBV19|.
CASSATFGELFF
TGTGCCAGTAGTGCGACATTCGGGGAGCTGTTTTTT
>.|15|TRBJ1-1|TRBV19|.
CASSIFTDRNTEAFF
TGTGCCAGTAGTATTTTCACAGACCGGAACACTGAAGCTTTCTTT
>.|13|TRBJ1-2|TRBV13|.
CASSLGAGRSDTF
TGTGCCAGCAGCTTAGGGGCGGGGCGAAGCGACACCTTC
>.|17|TRBJ1-6|TRBV4-1|TRBD1
CASSLLVGGQGNSPLHF
TGCGCCAGCAGCCTCCTGGTGGGAGGACAGGGTAATTCACCCCTCCACTTT
>.|15|TRBJ1-2|TRBV29-1|.
CSVTPRGNSDYGYTF
TGCAGCGTAACCCCGAGGGGGAATTCGGACTATGGCTACACCTTC
>.|16|TRBJ1-1|TRBV28|.
CASIHSTGGLNTEAFF
TGTGCCAGCATCCATTCGACCGGGGGTTTGAACACTGAAGCTTTCTTT
>.|12|TRBJ2-1|TRBV18|.
CASSPPPGEQFF
TGTGCCAGCTCTCCCCCCCCGGGTGAGCAGTTCTTC
>.|14|TRBJ2-7|TRBV28|.
CASRPRQETYEQYF
TGTGCCAGCAGACCCCGACAGGAAACTTACGAGCAGTACTTC
>.|14|TRBJ1-1|TRBV6-5|.
CASSSLDRNTEAFF
TGTGCCAGCAGTTCCCTAGACAGGAACACTGAAGCTTTCTTT
>once|14|TRBJ2-7|TRBV28|.
CASSSDRSGYEQYF
TGTGCCAGCAGTTCCGACCGGTCGGGCTACGAGCAGTACTTC
>.|14|TRBJ2-4|TRBV18|TRBD1
CASSSGQRQNIQYF
TGTGCCAGCTCATCGGGACAGAGACAAAACATTCAGTACTTC